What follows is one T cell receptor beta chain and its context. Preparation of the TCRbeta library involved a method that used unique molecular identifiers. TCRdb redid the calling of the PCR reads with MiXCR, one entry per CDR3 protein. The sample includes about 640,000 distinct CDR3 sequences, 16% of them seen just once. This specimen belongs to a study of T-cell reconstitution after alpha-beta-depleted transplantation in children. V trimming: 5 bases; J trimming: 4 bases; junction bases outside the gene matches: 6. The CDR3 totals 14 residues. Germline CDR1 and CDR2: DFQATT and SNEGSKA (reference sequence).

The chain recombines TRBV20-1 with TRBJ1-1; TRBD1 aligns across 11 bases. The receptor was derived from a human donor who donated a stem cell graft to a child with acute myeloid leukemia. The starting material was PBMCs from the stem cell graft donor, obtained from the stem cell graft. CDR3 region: CSAPGQGALTEAFF. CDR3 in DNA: TGCAGTGCTCCTGGACAGGGGGCGCTCACTGAAGCTTTCTTT.